A selection of T cell receptor beta chains follows, all from one sample in a study of shared clonotypes between healthy human individuals. Sequencing was performed with immunoSEQ multiplex PCR; in TCRdb, only in-frame clones are kept and a portion is missing. The data hold about 600,000 clones, with around 97% observed a single time. The sequencing sample was made of naive CD4+ T cells sorted from blood. All receptors come from a woman aged 25 to 39 in good health. CDR3s include the opening cysteine and the closing phenylalanine or tryptophan. The D gene is left open where the match is weak. Size values are once, few and many counts, or a class for expanded clones, and some rows have none.

.	13	TRBJ2-1	TRBD2	TRBV2	TGTGCCAGCAGAGCAGGACTAGCTGGTGAGCAGTTCTTC	CASRAGLAGEQFF
.	16	TRBJ2-4	TRBD2	TRBV19	TGTGCCAGTAGTATCGGACTAGAATGGCTGCAAAACATTCAGTACTTC	CASSIGLEWLQNIQYF
.	12	TRBJ1-4	.	TRBV6-5	TGTGCCAGCAGTTACGAGGGGGAAAAACTGTTTTTT	CASSYEGEKLFF
.	17	TRBJ1-4	.	TRBV7-9	TGTGCCAGCAGCGTACGAAAGAACAGGGTAACTAATGAAAAACTGTTTTTT	CASSVRKNRVTNEKLFF
.	14	TRBJ1-4	.	TRBV19	TGTGCCAGTACCAGGACAGCAACTAATGAAAAACTGTTTTTT	CASTRTATNEKLFF
.	16	TRBJ2-3	TRBD2	TRBV4-1	TGCGCCAGCAGCCAACTACTAGCGGGAGGGACAGATACGCAGTATTTT	CASSQLLAGGTDTQYF
.	11	TRBJ2-1	.	TRBV28	TGTGCCAGCAGTTTTGGGAGCGTTAAGTTCTTC	CASSFGSVKFF
.	13	TRBJ1-1	.	TRBV6-1	TGTGCCAGCTCAGGACAGATGAACACTGAAGCTTTCTTT	CASSGQMNTEAFF
.	16	TRBJ1-1	TRBD1	TRBV30	TGTGCCTGGAGTGTACACAGGGGGAGAAAGAACACTGAAGCTTTCTTT	CAWSVHRGRKNTEAFF
once	13	TRBJ1-5	.	TRBV7-2	TGTGCCAGCAGCTTCCGGGGCAATCAGCCCCAGCATTTT	CASSFRGNQPQHF
.	16	TRBJ2-2	.	TRBV1	TGCACCAGCAGCCAAGTTCTAGCGGGAGAGCTCGGGGAGCTGTTTTTT	CTSSQVLAGELGELFF
.	18	TRBJ2-7	TRBD2	TRBV19	TGTGCCAGTAGTATCTCCGCGGGAGGGCAAACGAGCTCCTACGAGCAGTACTTC	CASSISAGGQTSSYEQYF
.	17	TRBJ2-1	TRBD1	TRBV7-9	TGTGCCAGCAGCTTAGTGTGGGACAGGGACTCCTACAATGAGCAGTTCTTC	CASSLVWDRDSYNEQFF
.	15	TRBJ1-5	TRBD1	TRBV7-8	TGTGCCAGCAGCTTCCTCGGGACAGATAATCAGCCCCAGCATTTT	CASSFLGTDNQPQHF
.	16	TRBJ1-6	.	TRBV30	TGTGCCTGGAGCCGAGGACACCGGGTGGTGAATTCACCCCTCCACTTT	CAWSRGHRVVNSPLHF
.	16	TRBJ2-3	.	TRBV5-1	TGCGCCAGCAGCTTGTTTGGGGCCATTGGGACAGATACGCAGTATTTT	CASSLFGAIGTDTQYF
.	14	TRBJ1-5	.	TRBV7-9	TGTGCCAGCAGCTTAATGGAGGGCGGTCAGCCCCAGCATTTT	CASSLMEGGQPQHF
.	15	TRBJ1-2	TRBD1	TRBV4-1	TGTGCCAGCAGCCAATTGCGGGACAGGGCATATGGCTACACCTTC	CASSQLRDRAYGYTF
.	16	TRBJ1-1	.	TRBV18	TGTGCCAGCTCACCATCGGACACGGAAAGCGGCACTGAAGCTTTCTTT	CASSPSDTESGTEAFF
.	14	TRBJ2-2	.	TRBV10-1	TGCGCCAGCACCGGGACACCGAACACCGGGGAGCTGTTTTTT	CASTGTPNTGELFF
.	13	TRBJ1-4	.	TRBV28	TGTGCCAGCAGTCCACAGGGCATTGGAAAACTGTTTTTT	CASSPQGIGKLFF
.	13	TRBJ1-1	.	TRBV5-1	TGCGCCAGCAGCTTGCATGATAACACTGAAGCTTTCTTT	CASSLHDNTEAFF
once	14	TRBJ1-1	.	TRBV6-5	TGTGCCAGCAGTTTAAGAGGTCGAGGCACTGAAGCTTTCTTT	CASSLRGRGTEAFF
.	15	TRBJ2-1	TRBD2	TRBV6-5	TGTGCCAGCAAGTGGCGGGAGAGCTCCTACAATGAGCAGTTCTTC	CASKWRESSYNEQFF
.	16	TRBJ1-1	.	TRBV7-9	TGTGCCAGCAGCGAAACCCCCAGCTCTGTGAACACTGAAGCTTTCTTT	CASSETPSSVNTEAFF
.	13	TRBJ2-1	.	TRBV7-8	TGTGCCAGCAGCTTAGGGCAATACAATGAGCAGTTCTTC	CASSLGQYNEQFF
.	17	TRBJ2-1	.	TRBV27	TGTGCCAGCAGCACGTACAGGGTCCTCCGCATTTACAATGAGCAGTTCTTC	CASSTYRVLRIYNEQFF
.	14	TRBJ2-1	.	TRBV4-1	TGCGCCAGCAGCCAGCCCACTAGAAACAATGAGCAGTTCTTC	CASSQPTRNNEQFF
.	17	TRBJ2-3	TRBD2	TRBV5-1	TGCGCCAGCGGGTTCCTAACCCCGGGACTAGCCGGAGATACGCAGTATTTT	CASGFLTPGLAGDTQYF
.	15	TRBJ1-2	.	TRBV5-1	TGCGCCAGCAGCTTGGCGGAGACGGTGAACTATGGCTACACCTTC	CASSLAETVNYGYTF
.	14	TRBJ2-3	TRBD2	TRBV5-4	TGTGCCAGCAGCTCGACTAGCGGCTCGGATACGCAGTATTTT	CASSSTSGSDTQYF
.	14	TRBJ1-1	.	TRBV21-1	TGTGCCAGCAGCCCCCGGGACACTAACACTGAAGCTTTCTTT	CASSPRDTNTEAFF
.	19	TRBJ2-1	TRBD2	TRBV7-9	TGTGCCAGCAGCCGAGCAGGGACTAGCGGGAGATCAACCTACAATGAGCAGTTCTTC	CASSRAGTSGRSTYNEQFF
few	11	TRBJ2-3	.	TRBV6-5	TGTGCCAGCAGTTACTTCGATACGCAGTATTTT	CASSYFDTQYF
.	14	TRBJ1-2	.	TRBV6-1	TGTGCCAGCAGTCGGACCCCCTCGGACTATGGCTACACCTTC	CASSRTPSDYGYTF
.	15	TRBJ1-5	.	TRBV28	TGTGCCAGCAGTGAGCCGCTGGGACCTCATCAGCCCCAGCATTTT	CASSEPLGPHQPQHF
.	14	TRBJ2-2	.	TRBV18	TGTGCCAGCTCACCAATCTTGGAGACCGGGGAGCTGTTTTTT	CASSPILETGELFF
.	15	TRBJ2-7	TRBD2	TRBV2	TGTGCCAGCAGTGGAAGGACTAGCTCCTCCTACGAGCAGTACTTC	CASSGRTSSSYEQYF
.	13	TRBJ2-1	TRBD2	TRBV19	TGTGCCTCCGAGGGACTAGCGCGCAATGAGCAGTTCTTC	CASEGLARNEQFF
once	14	TRBJ1-3	.	TRBV7-9	TGTGCCAGCAGCTTAGATGCCCAGCGAAACACCATATATTTT	CASSLDAQRNTIYF
.	19	TRBJ2-7	TRBD2	TRBV4-1	TGCGCCAGCAGCCAATCACCCGGTTGGGGGGGAGCGGGAAGATACGAGCAGTACTTC	CASSQSPGWGGAGRYEQYF
.	17	TRBJ2-5	TRBD2	TRBV5-1	TGCGCCAGCAGCCCGGTACCACTAGCGGGAGGAGAAGAGACCCAGTACTTC	CASSPVPLAGGEETQYF
.	14	TRBJ2-2	TRBD1	TRBV5-1	TGCGCCAGCATAGGACAGGGGGAAACCGGGGAGCTGTTTTTT	CASIGQGETGELFF
once	15	TRBJ1-4	TRBD1	TRBV28	TGTGCCAGCAGACCTGCAGGGGGCATTAATGAAAAACTGTTTTTT	CASRPAGGINEKLFF
.	12	TRBJ2-3	.	TRBV11-3	TGTGCCAGCAGCTTAGGGTCTGATACGCAGTATTTT	CASSLGSDTQYF
.	17	TRBJ2-1	.	TRBV27	TGTGCCAGCAGTTTGGGGCGGGACCCCGGGGCCTACAATGAGCAGTTCTTC	CASSLGRDPGAYNEQFF
.	16	TRBJ2-3	TRBD2	TRBV12-5	TGTGCTAGTGGTTTGGGACTAGCGGGAGCCTCAGATACGCAGTATTTT	CASGLGLAGASDTQYF
.	16	TRBJ2-2	TRBD2	TRBV27	TGTGCCAGCAGTCCGTCTAGCGGGAGGAATACCGGGGAGCTGTTTTTT	CASSPSSGRNTGELFF
.	16	TRBJ2-1	TRBD2	TRBV11-2	TGTGCCAGCAGAGGACTAGCGGGCAACTCCTACAATGAGCAGTTCTTC	CASRGLAGNSYNEQFF
.	17	TRBJ2-6	.	TRBV5-4	TGTGCCAGCAGCTTTAAAACTGGTAGGGCTGGGGCCAACGTCCTGACTTTC	CASSFKTGRAGANVLTF
.	20	TRBJ2-6	TRBD1	TRBV4-1	TGCGCCAGCAGCCAAGATTCCTGGACAGGGGAATTCTCTGGGGCCAACGTCCTGACTTTC	CASSQDSWTGEFSGANVLTF